In this sample, the clone carrying this T cell receptor beta chain turned up many times. Through MiXCR, TCRdb re-clonotyped the PCR reads. The sample lists 18,000 or so clones; 21% were seen once. With 7 bases removed from V and 5 bases from J, the gap between germline ends came to 15 bases. Germline V CDR1 and CDR2: SNHLY, FYNNEI. The CDR3 covers 14 residues. This sample was taken from a study of metastatic and nonmetastatic thyroid tumors. Patients underwent thyroid surgery, and none had received any treatment before it. This rearrangement joins TRBV2 to TRBJ2-1; maybe TRBD2 (5 bases). This clonotype was obtained from a female donor with papillary thyroid cancer or a benign thyroid nodule (not recorded which). Some clones in this sample may be carry-over from other donors' samples. The sample was tumor tissue. Here the CDR3 DNA reads TGTGCCAGCAAGGGAGTTTTACCCAACAATGAGCAGTTCTTC. Its protein product is CASKGVLPNNEQFF.